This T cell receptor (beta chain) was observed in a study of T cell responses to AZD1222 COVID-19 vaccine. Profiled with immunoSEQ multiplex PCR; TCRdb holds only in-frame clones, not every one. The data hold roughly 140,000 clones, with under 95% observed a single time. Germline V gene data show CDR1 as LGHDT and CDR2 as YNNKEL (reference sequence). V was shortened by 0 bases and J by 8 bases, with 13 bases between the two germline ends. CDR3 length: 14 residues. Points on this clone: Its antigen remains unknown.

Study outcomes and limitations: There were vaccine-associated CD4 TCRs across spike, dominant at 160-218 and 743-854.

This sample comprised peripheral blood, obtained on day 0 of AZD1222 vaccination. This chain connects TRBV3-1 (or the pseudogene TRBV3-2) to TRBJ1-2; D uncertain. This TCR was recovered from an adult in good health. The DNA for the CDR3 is TGTGCCAGCAGCCAAGATCGGCGTCGCGGGGGCTACACCTTC. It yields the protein CASSQDRRRGGYTF.